The 10 T cell receptor beta chains reported below all come from one sample, sequenced in a study of T-cell memory formation after mild COVID-19. From the 5' RACE reads, TCRdb called clonotypes with MiXCR, one entry per CDR3 protein. The table records approximately 230,000 distinct CDR3 sequences, 16% of them present only once. Sequencing used PBMCs or a T cell subset sorted from them (not recorded which). The receptor set was obtained from a young man who had mild COVID-19 (a few samples of this study predate the infection). Cell type and time point are not known.

This chain connects TRBV6-5 to TRBJ2-6, with D uncertain. Trimming left V 5 bases short and J 0 bases short, with 5 bases between. Germline assignment: CDR1 MNHEY and CDR2 SVGAGI. The CDR3 is made up of 14 amino acids. The CDR3 is CASSSNSGANVLTF. CDR3 DNA: TGTGCCAGCAGTAGCAACTCTGGGGCCAACGTCCTGACTTTC.

The chain is built from TRBV19 and TRBJ1-1; 7 bases agree with TRBD1. V gave up 6 bases and J gave up 2 bases; unmatched junction bases: 6. Germline lookup yields CDR1 LNHDA and CDR2 SQIVND (reference sequence). The CDR3 totals 14 residues. Here the CDR3 DNA reads TGTGCCAGTAGGCGCGGGACAGTTAACACTGAAGCTTTCTTT. Translation: CASRRGTVNTEAFF.

This clonotype appeared a few times. V and J are TRBV7-2 and TRBJ2-5; 7 positions agree with TRBD1. Unmatched junction bases numbered 24, after V lost 6 bases and J lost 5 bases. Looked up from germline, CDR1 is SGHTA and CDR2 is FQGNSA. The CDR3 is 19 residues long. This CDR3 reads CASSRNKGATDDLWETQYF. The CDR3 bases are TGTGCCAGCAGTCGTAATAAGGGGGCGACGGATGACTTGTGGGAGACCCAGTACTTC.

This clonotype was found a few times. The chain links TRBV18 to TRBJ1-5; TRBD1 is a possible D gene (5 bases). The germline gives CDR1 KGHSH, CDR2 LQKENI. The CDR3 covers 14 residues. V was clipped by 3 bases and J by 6 bases, with 12 bases between them. CDR3 sequence: CASSPDGAVQPQHF. CDR3 sequence (DNA): TGTGCCAGCTCACCGGATGGGGCAGTTCAGCCCCAGCATTTT.

The rearrangement joins TRBV5-1 to TRBJ2-1; D possibly corresponds to TRBD1 (6 bases). Between the trimmed V and J ends, which lost 4 bases and 5 bases, there was a span of 16 bases. Germline V CDR1 and CDR2: SGHRS, YFSETQ. The CDR3 is made up of 15 amino acids. In nucleotides, the CDR3 is TGCGCCAGCAGCCTAACCGGGACACTCAACAATGAGCAGTTCTTC. Translation gives CASSLTGTLNNEQFF.

The sample holds a few counts of this clonotype. The chain links TRBV11-2 to TRBJ2-1, with D possibly being TRBD1 (5 bases). V shed 1 base and J shed 3 bases, with 10 bases lying between them. CDR3 length: 15 residues. The germline CDR1 and CDR2 sequences are SGHAT and FQNNGV. The CDR3 coding sequence is TGTGCCAGCAGCTTAGTGGGGCAGCTCTACAATGAGCAGTTCTTC. Residues: CASSLVGQLYNEQFF.

V is TRBV12-3 or TRBV12-4 and J is TRBJ2-5; 8 bases fit TRBD1. The CDR3 has 15 residues. V lost 6 bases and J lost 1; bases outside the gene matches: 7. This CDR3 is CASRRQGSGQETQYF. The CDR3 nucleotides read TGTGCCAGCAGGAGACAGGGGAGCGGCCAAGAGACCCAGTACTTC.

The chain uses TRBV30 and TRBJ2-7; a weak D match, TRBD1 (5 bases). The CDR3 has 13 amino acids. Germline-derived CDR1 and CDR2 are GTSNPN and SVGIG (reference sequence). V was trimmed by 5 bases and J by 1 base, leaving 12 bases between them. The CDR3: CAWRQDTSYEQYF. The CDR3 DNA follows: TGTGCCTGGCGTCAGGACACTTCCTACGAGCAGTACTTC.

In DNA form, the CDR3 reads TGCAGTGCTACAAGACCCGGAGCGGGGAACACTGAAGCTTTCTTT. Translated: CSATRPGAGNTEAFF. The J gene is TRBJ1-1, the V gene TRBV20-1; D remains unclear. This CDR3 is built from 15 residues. The V end was cut by 4 bases, the J end by 1 base, with 16 bases between. CDR1 DFQATT and CDR2 SNEGSKA come from the germline V gene (reference sequence).

This clonotype was picked up a small number of times. The rearrangement joins TRBV21-1 to TRBJ1-6. TRBV21-1 is tagged as a pseudogene. The CDR3 consists of 13 residues. The CDR3, as DNA: TGTGCCAGCAGCAAAGAGTATAATTCACCCCTCCACTTT. It yields the protein CASSKEYNSPLHF.